The 12 T cell receptor beta chains below all came from one sample that was sequenced in a study of T cells in Graves' hyperthyroidism and ophthalmopathy. RNA transcripts provided the source from which TCR beta CDR3 regions were amplified. HTBI primers were the set used in a first-round RT-PCR of the TCR CDR3. TCRdb redid the calling of the multiplex PCR reads with MiXCR, one entry per CDR3 protein. This table has some 250,000 distinct CDR3 sequences, 12% to 15% appearing once. Sequenced sample: blood. Receptors were obtained from a woman in her forties or fifties with Graves' hyperthyroidism that later progressed to Graves' ophthalmopathy.

This clonotype was observed at least ten times. The rearrangement joins TRBV11-2 to TRBJ2-1, with D perhaps given as TRBD1 or TRBD2 (5 bases each). Germline values: CDR1 SGHAT, CDR2 FQNNGV. The CDR3 has 16 residues. The V end was cut by 5 bases, the J end by 9 bases, with 23 bases between. The CDR3 sequence is CASSPSPSPWGSEQFF. CDR3 bases: TGTGCCAGCAGCCCCTCCCCGTCACCGTGGGGGAGTGAGCAGTTCTTC.

This clonotype has at least ten counts. The chain joins TRBV2 to TRBJ1-3; D unclear. Trimming shortened V by 4 bases and J by 0 bases, and 4 bases separated the two germline ends. Germline CDR1 SNHLY, CDR2 FYNNEI. This CDR3 spans 13 amino acids. This CDR3 is CASSATSGNTIYF. The DNA for the CDR3 is TGTGCCAGCAGTGCCACCTCTGGAAACACCATATATTTT.

This clonotype was detected only a few times. The V gene is TRBV5-1, the J gene TRBJ1-1, with a tentative D call TRBD1 (5 bases). The ends were cut back, 0 bases at V and 0 bases at J, with 15 bases in the middle. Germline V CDR1 and CDR2: SGHRS, YFSETQ. The CDR3 has 17 residues. CDR3 amino acids: CASSLAGNGGMNTEAFF. In nucleotides, the CDR3 is TGCGCCAGCAGCTTGGCGGGGAATGGGGGGATGAACACTGAAGCTTTCTTT.

At least ten counts were recorded for this clonotype. The genes are TRBV27 and TRBJ1-1; D is ambiguous. The V end lost 4 bases, the J end lost 1 base, and 10 bases lay between the germline ends. The germline gives CDR1 MNHEY, CDR2 SMNVEV (reference sequence). The CDR3 is made up of 14 amino acids. Here the CDR3 reads CASSSHEGNTEAFF. The CDR3 DNA reads TGTGCCAGCAGTTCTCATGAGGGGAACACTGAAGCTTTCTTT.

This clonotype has at least ten counts. This chain uses TRBV20-1 with TRBJ1-1; TRBD1 agrees at 9 bases. Germline CDR1 DFQATT, CDR2 SNEGSKA (reference sequence). The V and J ends lost 2 bases and 6 bases, in that order; junction bases with no gene match: 7. This CDR3 is built from 14 residues. CDR3 residues: CSARPLNRGPEAFF. In DNA form, the CDR3 reads TGCAGTGCTAGACCCCTAAACAGGGGGCCTGAAGCTTTCTTT.

In this sample, this clonotype turned up a few times. CDR3 residues: CASRREASEAFF. The CDR3 DNA is TGTGCCAGTCGGAGGGAGGCGTCCGAAGCTTTCTTT. The chain combines TRBV19 with TRBJ1-1; D remains ambiguous. CDR1 is LNHDA, CDR2 SQIVND, per germline (reference sequence). There are 12 residues in the CDR3. The V gene lost 8 bases and the J gene lost 8 bases, with 15 bases spanning the gap.

The chain combines TRBV7-9 with TRBJ2-1; D uncertain. V was clipped by 5 bases and J by 16 bases, with 6 bases between them. This CDR3 spans 8 amino acids. CDR1 is SEHNR, CDR2 FQNEAQ, per germline (reference sequence). The chain's CDR3 is CASSPRFF. The CDR3 coding sequence is TGTGCCAGCAGCCCTCGTTTCTTC.

This clonotype was seen ten or more times. The V gene is TRBV13, the J gene TRBJ2-5; 10 positions match TRBD1. Unmatched junction bases numbered 5, after V lost 5 bases and J lost 5 bases. This CDR3 has 14 residues. Germline assignment: CDR1 PRHDT and CDR2 FYEKMQ (reference sequence). This CDR3 is CASSPGQGYETQYF. In DNA, the CDR3 is TGTGCCAGCAGCCCGGGACAGGGGTACGAGACCCAGTACTTC.

The chain joins TRBV13 to TRBJ1-5; D remains ambiguous. This CDR3 spans 14 amino acids. V lost 5 bases and J lost 0, with 8 bases in between. Per the germline V gene, CDR1 is PRHDT and CDR2 is FYEKMQ (reference sequence). The CDR3 DNA follows: TGTGCCAGCAGCCCCCGATATAGCAATCAGCCCCAGCATTTT. This sequence encodes CASSPRYSNQPQHF. The whole variable domain, filled in from reference TRBV13 and TRBJ1-5, reads AAGVIQSPRHLIKEKRETATLKCYPIPRHDTVYWYQQGPGQDPQFLISFYEKMQSDKGSIPDRFSAQQFSDYHSELNMSSLELGDSALYFCASSPRYSNQPQHFGDGTRLSIL.

The chain has TRBV15 and TRBJ2-7; 7 positions agree with TRBD1. Trimming cost V 5 bases and J 5 bases; bases outside gene matches: 6. There are 13 residues in the CDR3. Germline V gene data show CDR1 as LNHNV and CDR2 as YYDKDF (reference sequence). This CDR3 is CATSGDRADEQYF. Written as DNA, the CDR3 is TGTGCCACCAGCGGCGACAGGGCTGACGAGCAGTACTTC.

The table lists this clonotype with many counts. This chain uses TRBV3-1 with TRBJ1-2, with TRBD1 matching 7 bases. The germline gives CDR1 LGHDT, CDR2 YNNKEL (reference sequence). This CDR3 contains 16 residues. V gave up 0 bases and J gave up 2 bases; unmatched junction bases: 6. CDR3 coding DNA: TGTGCCAGCAGCCAAGACCCCCCGACAGGGAACTATGGCTACACCTTC. Amino acid sequence: CASSQDPPTGNYGYTF. Full variable domain (rest looked up from reference TRBV3-1 and TRBJ1-2): DTAVSQTPKYLVTQMGNDKSIKCEQNLGHDTMYWYKQDSKKFLKIMFSYNNKELIINETVPNRFSPKSPDKAHLNLHINSLELGDSAVYFCASSQDPPTGNYGYTFGSGTRLTVV.

This clonotype was observed at least ten times. The chain couples TRBV5-6 to TRBJ2-1; 10 nucleotides align to TRBD2. The V and J ends lost 3 bases and 9 bases, in that order; junction bases with no gene match: 6. The germline V gene has CDR1 SGHDT and CDR2 YYEEEE. The CDR3 extends over 14 amino acids. The CDR3 region has the DNA TGTGCCAGCAGCTCTTTAGCGGGAGGTCGTGAGCAGTTCTTC. Protein product: CASSSLAGGREQFF. The full variable domain, with the rest looked up from reference TRBV5-6 and TRBJ2-1, is DAGVTQSPTHLIKTRGQQVTLRCSPKSGHDTVSWYQQALGQGPQFIFQYYEEEERQRGNFPDRFSGHQFPNYSSELNVNALLLGDSALYLCASSSLAGGREQFFGPGTRLTVL.